Detailed here is one T cell receptor beta chain. PBMC libraries mostly used around 0.5 ug of input genomic DNA, with six replicates per sample. Some clones are missing from TCRdb's copy, which holds only in-frame ones; the method was immunoSEQ multiplex PCR. The sample yields about 14,000 clones, around two thirds seen once. The CDR3 contains 14 residues. Deletions cut 2 bases from V and 5 bases from J, with 13 bases between. Germline values: CDR1 SEHNR, CDR2 FQNEAQ (reference sequence). This sample is part of a study of neoadjuvant anti-PD-1 for oral cavity cancer. About the research overall: Around day 43, patients without progression received a fourth nivolumab dose before surgery.

Patients were newly diagnosed with stage II-IVA oral cavity squamous cell carcinoma without prior systemic or radiation treatment. These oral cavity squamous cell carcinomas were HPV-negative and locally advanced. This chain joins TRBV7-9 and TRBJ2-7, with D tentatively TRBD1 (5 bases). The sequencing here drew on PBMCs, taken before nivolumab (anti-PD-1) treatment. This receptor was obtained from a person aged 40 to 85 with oral cavity squamous cell carcinoma. In nucleotides, the CDR3 is TGTGCCAGCAGCTTACCGACACGACAGAACGAGCAGTACTTC. It yields the protein CASSLPTRQNEQYF.